This T cell receptor (beta chain) was obtained from a study of CXCR3-negative and CXCR3-positive naive CD8 T cells. Looking at the study overall: The TRB read total, around 140 million, broke down to about 1.5 +/- 0.3 million reads per library. Study outcomes and limitations: Both naive subsets showed comparably high diversity, and memory CD8+ cells showed much lower diversity. Compared with CXCR3-negative naive cells, CXCR3-positive naive cells showed more hydrophobic TRB CDR3s. Naive cells used TRBV-TRBJ genes in much the same way whether CXCR3-negative or CXCR3-positive; memory cells did not.

As for this clonotype: Its target is not known.

The CD45RO-CCR7+CD27+CD95- phenotype denoted naive CD8+ T cells. It was by 5' RACE with UMI labels that the TRB cDNA libraries were prepared. TCRdb re-called the 5' RACE reads and catalogs CDR3 proteins one per entry, DNA excluded. The listing contains 84,000 or so distinct CDR3 sequences. The CDR3 spans 13 residues. Germline CDR1 is SGHAT and CDR2 is FQNNGV. V is TRBV11-2 and J is TRBJ2-7. Sequenced input: naive CXCR3+ CD8+ T cells from blood. Described subset: CD45RO-CCR7+CD27+CD95- naive CD8+ T cells expressing CXCR3 (TNR3+). The receptor was derived from a human donor in good health. Some clones in this sample may be carry-over from other donors' samples. The CDR3 protein is CASTYGVTYEQYF.